This T cell receptor (beta chain) was captured by sequencing in a study of blood T cell repertoires in COVID-19. Overall study: Acute-phase and convalescent COVID-19 samples originated in the United States, Italy and Spain. In each case, the material was cDNA or gDNA derived from T cells, B-cell-depleted T cells, or PBMCs.

Methods used by the authors: By means of reference gene primer amplification, nucleated cell counts were estimated. Clones were sequenced by immunoSEQ multiplex PCR, and TCRdb holds only the in-frame ones, with some missing. V, J and clone size are taken as reported in that table, and D and trimming were inferred from the DNA itself. The data contain approximately 130,000 clones, approximately 90% of them singletons. Germline V CDR1 and CDR2: MNHEY, SMNVEV (reference sequence). The CDR3 is 14 amino acids. V was shortened by 4 bases and J by 4 bases, with 11 bases between the two germline ends. The chain is built from TRBV27 and TRBJ1-5; D not certain. The clonotype comes from a human donor in a cohort sampled during active COVID-19. Sequencing used peripheral blood. The CDR3 DNA is TGTGCCAGCAGTTCGGAGGGCTGGAATCAGCCCCAGCATTTT. Translated: CASSSEGWNQPQHF.